Following are 32 T cell receptor beta chains from one sample sequenced in a study of control samples from healthy donors and cancer patients. Profiled with immunoSEQ multiplex PCR; TCRdb holds only in-frame clones, not every one. The sample contains about 55,000 clones, roughly 95% of which appear only once. Sequencing used blood. Source of these receptors: a woman younger than 30 in good health.

The chain uses TRBV7-6 and TRBJ2-7; TRBD1 is a possible D gene (5 bases). The germline gives CDR1 SGHVS, CDR2 FNYEAQ. CDR3 size: 16 residues. V lost 5 bases, J lost 5 bases, and 22 bases lay in between. CDR3 sequence reads: CASSKSGRQGGHEQYF. CDR3 bases: TGTGCCAGCAGCAAAAGTGGGCGGCAGGGTGGCCACGAGCAGTACTTC.

J is TRBJ1-1 and V is TRBV29-1; D uncertain. Looked up from germline, CDR1 is SQVTM and CDR2 is ANQGSEA. The CDR3 spans 13 residues. V was pared by 4 bases and J by 1 base, with 10 bases between. The CDR3 nucleotides read TGCAGCGTTGGTAGAGGGAGGAACACTGAAGCTTTCTTT. Translating it yields CSVGRGRNTEAFF.

This chain uses TRBV6-2 or TRBV6-3 with TRBJ2-4; D is perhaps TRBD2 (7 bases). Trimming cost V 6 bases and J 0 bases, with 27 bases left between them. The CDR3 is 20 amino acids. Germline CDR1 reads MNHEY; CDR2 reads SVGEGT. The CDR3 protein is CASSSAAGGPGGLAKNIQYF. CDR3 in DNA: TGTGCCAGCAGCTCCGCTGCAGGCGGCCCGGGGGGCCTAGCCAAAAACATTCAGTACTTC.

The chain links TRBV6-5 to TRBJ1-2; the D is unclear. The CDR3 contains 13 residues. V lost 4 bases to trimming and J lost 1 base, with 7 bases between them. Germline V gives CDR1 MNHEY, CDR2 SVGAGI. The chain's CDR3 is CASSFQSNYGYTF. The CDR3 DNA is TGTGCCAGCAGTTTTCAGAGTAACTATGGCTACACCTTC.

This chain links TRBV6-5 with TRBJ2-7; D is uncertain. CDR3 length equals 12 residues. Germline CDR1 is MNHEY and CDR2 is SVGAGI. The V end lost 8 bases, the J end lost 2 bases, and 10 bases lay between the germline ends. As DNA, the CDR3 is TGTGCCAGCGGAAGGCGAACCTACGAGCAGTACTTC. Translating gives CASGRRTYEQYF.

V is TRBV11-3 and J is TRBJ2-2; TRBD2 might be the D (6 bases). The CDR3 is made up of 13 amino acids. Germline V gene sequence: CDR1 SGHNT, CDR2 YENEEA. The V and J ends lost 1 base and 6 bases respectively, with 6 bases between them. DNA of the CDR3: TGTGCCAGCAGCTTAGGGGGGGCCGGGGAGCTGTTTTTT. Residues: CASSLGGAGELFF.

The rearrangement links TRBV19 to TRBJ2-2; 9 bases fit TRBD1. V gave up 7 bases and J gave up 5 bases; unmatched junction bases: 8. Per the germline V gene, CDR1 is LNHDA and CDR2 is SQIVND (reference sequence). This CDR3 is built from 15 residues. In DNA form, the CDR3 reads TGTGCCAGTATGGGGACAGGGAGGGGGACCGGGGAGCTGTTTTTT. This sequence encodes CASMGTGRGTGELFF.

This chain connects TRBV4-3 to TRBJ1-5, with a tentative D call TRBD1 (6 bases). V shed 0 bases and J shed 6 bases, with 15 bases lying between them. The CDR3 is 16 amino acids. CDR1 LGHNA and CDR2 YSLEER come from the germline V gene. The CDR3 protein is CASSQDSEQGSQPQHF. The CDR3 region has the DNA TGCGCCAGCAGCCAAGATTCCGAACAGGGCAGTCAGCCCCAGCATTTT.

In DNA form, the CDR3 reads TGTGCCAGCAGTGAAGGGGCGGCGGGGAACACTGAAGCTTTCTTT. It codes for CASSEGAAGNTEAFF. This rearrangement joins TRBV6-1 to TRBJ1-1; D not certain. Germline V gene data show CDR1 as MNHNS and CDR2 as SASEGT. The CDR3 length is 15 residues. Trimming left V 1 base short and J 1 base short, with 10 bases between.

This rearrangement joins TRBV6-2 or TRBV6-3 to TRBJ1-1; possible D gene TRBD1, 5 bases. Per germline, CDR1 MNHEY and CDR2 SVGEGT. CDR3 length: 14 residues. V lost 2 bases and J lost 4, with 11 bases in between. The CDR3 coding sequence is TGTGCCAGCAGTTACGAATTGGGGGGCACTGAAGCTTTCTTT. Its translation is CASSYELGGTEAFF.

The rearrangement uses TRBV3-1 (or the pseudogene TRBV3-2) and TRBJ1-2; D gene uncertain. The CDR3 loop spans 16 amino acids. Germline assignment: CDR1 LGHDT and CDR2 YNNKEL (reference sequence). The V gene lost 1 base and the J gene lost 0 bases, with 12 bases spanning the gap. In nucleotides, the CDR3 is TGTGCCAGCAGCCAAGGGACGAGTAGGACTAACTATGGCTACACCTTC. Its translation: CASSQGTSRTNYGYTF.

The chain recombines TRBV5-1 with TRBJ2-2; D perhaps matches TRBD2 (6 bases). The CDR3 runs 16 residues. Looked up from germline, CDR1 is SGHRS and CDR2 is YFSETQ. Trimming left V 4 bases short and J 0 bases short, with 13 bases between. Written as DNA, the CDR3 is TGCGCCAGCAGCCCGATTTGGGAGGCGAACACCGGGGAGCTGTTTTTT. The encoded protein is CASSPIWEANTGELFF.

J is TRBJ2-2 and V is TRBV6-6; D might be TRBD1 (6 bases). With 4 bases removed from V and 4 bases from J, the gap between germline ends came to 13 bases. The CDR3 has 15 residues. Germline V gives CDR1 MNHNY, CDR2 SVGAGI (reference sequence). The CDR3 sequence: CASSFPQGSTGELFF. Written as DNA, the CDR3 is TGTGCCAGCAGTTTTCCACAGGGCTCCACCGGGGAGCTGTTTTTT.

The rearrangement joins TRBV4-1 to TRBJ1-6; D ambiguous. V lost 3 bases, J lost 10 bases, and 13 bases lay in between. CDR3 length equals 14 residues. Germline values: CDR1 MGHRA, CDR2 YSYEKL. CDR3 amino acids: CASSQSLQLSPLHF. As DNA, the CDR3 is TGCGCCAGCAGCCAGAGTCTTCAGCTATCACCCCTCCACTTT.

The V and J genes are TRBV28 and TRBJ2-1, with 12 positions matching TRBD1. The trim removed 6 bases at V and 7 bases at J, leaving 7 bases unmatched. CDR3 length equals 15 residues. Germline CDR1 reads MDHEN; CDR2 reads SYDVKM. DNA for the CDR3: TGTGCCAGCAGAACCGGGACAGGGGGCTTTAATGAGCAGTTCTTC. This sequence encodes CASRTGTGGFNEQFF. The whole variable domain, remainder taken from reference TRBV28 and TRBJ2-1, is DVKVTQSSRYLVKRTGEKVFLECVQDMDHENMFWYRQDPGLGLRLIYFSYDVKMKEKGDIPEGYSVSREKKERFSLILESASTNQTSMYLCASRTGTGGFNEQFFGPGTRLTVL.

This clone was detected once. This chain uses TRBV4-3 with TRBJ1-1; D unresolved. Trimming pared 4 bases from V and 0 bases from J, leaving 12 bases between. Germline CDR1 LGHNA, CDR2 YSLEER. This CDR3 has 15 residues. The CDR3 region has the DNA TGCGCCAGCAGCCCTGCGGCGGCCATGAACACTGAAGCTTTCTTT. Translated, it gives CASSPAAAMNTEAFF.

This chain joins TRBV6-5 and TRBJ1-5; TRBD1 agrees at 7 bases. V was pared by 6 bases and J by 4 bases, with 3 bases of the junction left unmatched. Germline V gene sequence: CDR1 MNHEY, CDR2 SVGAGI. The CDR3 has 13 residues. CDR3 sequence: CASRGQKNQPQHF. The CDR3 DNA reads as TGTGCCAGCAGGGGACAGAAAAATCAGCCCCAGCATTTT.

V is TRBV15 and J is TRBJ2-1; maybe TRBD2 (5 bases). The germline V gene has CDR1 LNHNV and CDR2 YYDKDF (reference sequence). The V and J ends lost 3 bases and 4 bases respectively, with 16 bases between them. This CDR3 has 16 residues. The CDR3 region is CATSSSTTGIYNEQFF. DNA for the CDR3: TGTGCCACCAGCAGTTCGACAACGGGGATTTACAATGAGCAGTTCTTC.

V usage is TRBV30 and J usage is TRBJ2-7; no clear D. CDR3 length: 11 amino acids. Germline V gene data show CDR1 as GTSNPN and CDR2 as SVGIG (reference sequence). Between the trimmed V and J ends, which lost 6 bases and 7 bases, there was a span of 13 bases. The CDR3 sequence: CACRPTGEQYF. The CDR3 DNA reads TGTGCCTGTAGGCCTACCGGGGAGCAGTACTTC.

The J gene is TRBJ2-7, the V gene TRBV9; 7 bases map to TRBD2. CDR1 and CDR2 from the germline V gene are SGDLS and YYNGEE. CDR3 length: 17 amino acids. Trimming cost V 0 bases and J 0 bases; bases outside gene matches: 9. CDR3 residues: CASSVGGSGALSYEQYF. CDR3 nucleotide sequence: TGTGCCAGCAGCGTAGGAGGAAGCGGGGCCCTCTCCTACGAGCAGTACTTC. The variable domain in full, with the rest retrieved from reference TRBV9 and TRBJ2-7, is DSGVTQTPKHLITATGQRVTLRCSPRSGDLSVYWYQQSLDQGLQFLIQYYNGEERAKGNILERFSAQQFPDLHSELNLSSLELGDSALYFCASSVGGSGALSYEQYFGPGTRLTVT.

This chain links TRBV4-2 with TRBJ2-3, with TRBD2 identical over 8 bases. There are 16 residues in the CDR3. The junction had 9 bases not matched to a gene; V was cut back by 3 bases and J by 4 bases. Germline values: CDR1 LGHNA, CDR2 YNFKEQ. The CDR3 region has the DNA TGTGCCAGCAGCCAGGGCAGCGGGGGTGGCGCAGATACGCAGTATTTT. It specifies CASSQGSGGGADTQYF.

The V and J genes are TRBV5-5 and TRBJ2-3; TRBD2 matches at 11 bases. This CDR3 region has 16 residues. Germline V CDR1 and CDR2: SGHKS, YYEKEE (reference sequence). Losses at the gene ends were 4 bases for V and 6 bases for J; bases not matched to a gene: 10. For the CDR3, the DNA is TGTGCCAGCAGCCTCTTACTAGCGGGGGTGTTGGATACGCAGTATTTT. Protein product: CASSLLLAGVLDTQYF. The whole variable domain, remainder taken from reference TRBV5-5 and TRBJ2-3, is DAGVTQSPTHLIKTRGQQVTLRCSPISGHKSVSWYQQVLGQGPQFIFQYYEKEERGRGNFPDRFSARQFPNYSSELNVNALLLGDSALYLCASSLLLAGVLDTQYFGPGTRLTVL.

The chain uses TRBV6-5 and TRBJ1-4; no reliable D call. V was clipped by 7 bases and J by 4 bases, with 7 bases between them. This CDR3 has 12 residues. Germline CDR1 is MNHEY and CDR2 is SVGAGI. The CDR3 is CASNLGNEKLFF. CDR3 DNA sequence: TGTGCCAGCAACCTGGGTAATGAAAAACTGTTTTTT.

The gene calls are TRBV6-6 and TRBJ1-2, with TRBD1 as a possible D gene (6 bases). Germline V lookup: CDR1 MNHNY, CDR2 SVGAGI (reference sequence). V was cut by 5 bases and J by 9 bases, with 10 bases left in between. The CDR3 is 11 amino acids. The CDR3 region has the DNA TGTGCCAGCAGTGGGGGACACCGCTACACCTTC. Translated: CASSGGHRYTF.

CDR3 bases: TGTGCCAGCAGTTTGGGGGACAGAATCAGCTACACCTTC. It specifies CASSLGDRISYTF. J is TRBJ1-2 and V is TRBV6-5; 7 positions match TRBD1. The CDR3 has 13 residues. From germline, CDR1 is MNHEY and CDR2 SVGAGI. Trimming cost V 4 bases and J 9 bases; bases outside gene matches: 8.

The chain links TRBV6-1 to TRBJ1-4; D is possibly TRBD1 (5 bases). V was clipped by 2 bases and J by 8 bases, with 6 bases between them. Per germline, CDR1 MNHNS and CDR2 SASEGT. The CDR3 extends over 12 amino acids. The CDR3: CASSEWTEKLFF. The CDR3 DNA is TGTGCCAGCAGTGAATGGACAGAAAAACTGTTTTTT.

The chain uses TRBV19 and TRBJ2-1, with D unclear. Germline CDR1 reads LNHDA; CDR2 reads SQIVND (reference sequence). The CDR3 consists of 15 residues. The V and J ends lost 3 bases and 8 bases respectively, with 17 bases between them. CDR3 in amino acids: CASSIGVGIIDEQFF. CDR3 nucleotides: TGTGCCAGTAGTATCGGAGTAGGGATAATCGATGAGCAGTTCTTC.

Remarks on this clone: The sample holds other DNA sequences that translate to the same CDR3. The chain is built from TRBV7-9 and TRBJ1-2, with a tentative D call TRBD1 (6 bases). Trimming stripped 5 bases from V and 4 bases from J, with 11 bases between. CDR1 and CDR2 (germline): SEHNR, FQNEAQ (reference sequence). This CDR3 comprises 13 residues. CDR3 nucleotides: TGTGCCAGCAGCCCGACAGGTGTCTATGGCTACACCTTC. Amino acids: CASSPTGVYGYTF.

The gene calls are TRBV27 and TRBJ1-3; unclear D gene. Germline CDR1 MNHEY, CDR2 SMNVEV (reference sequence). This CDR3 contains 13 residues. The CDR3 DNA reads TGTCCCATTTCCTTCATCTCTGGAAACACCATATATTTT. It specifies CPISFISGNTIYF.

This clone was counted between two and nine times. The chain recombines TRBV6-4 with TRBJ2-3, with TRBD1 matching over 7 bases. The CDR3 contains 14 residues. Germline CDR1 and CDR2: MRHNA and SNTAGT. The V gene end was trimmed by 3 bases and the J gene end by 2 bases; junction bases not matched to a gene: 2. CDR3 sequence: CASSEQGDTDTQYF. The DNA for the CDR3 is TGTGCCAGCAGTGAGCAGGGGGACACAGATACGCAGTATTTT.

The chain uses TRBV11-2 and TRBJ2-7, with 13 bases matching TRBD2. From germline, CDR1 is SGHAT and CDR2 FQNNGV. The CDR3 runs to 18 residues. Losses at the gene ends were 4 bases for V and 0 bases for J; bases not matched to a gene: 9. The CDR3 sequence is CASSSRPLAGGDSYEQYF. The CDR3 DNA reads TGTGCCAGCAGCTCGAGACCACTAGCGGGGGGGGACTCCTACGAGCAGTACTTC.

The chain uses TRBV5-1 and TRBJ2-2; either TRBD1 or TRBD2 may supply D (5 bases each). Trimming pared 4 bases from V and 4 bases from J, leaving 8 bases between. Per germline, CDR1 SGHRS and CDR2 YFSETQ. The CDR3 has 13 amino acids. Here the CDR3 reads CASSTGGTGELFF. Written as DNA, the CDR3 is TGCGCCAGCAGCACAGGAGGCACCGGGGAGCTGTTTTTT.